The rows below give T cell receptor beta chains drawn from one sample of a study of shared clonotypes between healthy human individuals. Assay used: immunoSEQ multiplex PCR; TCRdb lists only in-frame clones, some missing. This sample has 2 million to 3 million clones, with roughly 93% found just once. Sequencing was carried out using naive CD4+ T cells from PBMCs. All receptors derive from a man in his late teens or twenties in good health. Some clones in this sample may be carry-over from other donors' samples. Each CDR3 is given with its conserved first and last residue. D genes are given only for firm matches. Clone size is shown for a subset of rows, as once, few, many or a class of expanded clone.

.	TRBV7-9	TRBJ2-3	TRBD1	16	CASSSFRTGSTDTQYF	TGTGCCAGCAGCTCTTTCCGGACAGGGAGCACAGATACGCAGTATTTT
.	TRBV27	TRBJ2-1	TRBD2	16	CASTPLAGVVYNEQFF	TGTGCCAGCACTCCACTAGCGGGAGTTGTTTACAATGAGCAGTTCTTC
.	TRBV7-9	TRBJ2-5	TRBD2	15	CASSVALAGQETQYF	TGTGCCAGCAGCGTAGCTCTAGCGGGGCAAGAGACCCAGTACTTC
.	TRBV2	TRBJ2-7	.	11	CATLLSYEQYF	TGTGCCACCTTATTATCCTACGAGCAGTACTTC
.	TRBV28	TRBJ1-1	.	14	CASRTRGSNTEAFF	TGTGCCAGCAGGACCAGAGGATCCAACACTGAAGCTTTCTTT
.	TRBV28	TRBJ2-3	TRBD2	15	CASSSPREVTDTQYF	TGTGCCAGCAGTTCACCCCGGGAGGTCACAGATACGCAGTATTTT
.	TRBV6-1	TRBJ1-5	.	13	CASIQGNNQPQHF	TGTGCCAGCATCCAGGGTAACAATCAGCCCCAGCATTTT
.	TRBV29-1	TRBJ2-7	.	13	CSVVGERSYEQYF	TGCAGCGTTGTAGGGGAAAGGTCCTACGAGCAGTACTTC
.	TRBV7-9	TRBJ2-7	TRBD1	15	CASSPRGTGNYEQYF	TGTGCCAGCAGTCCAAGGGGGACAGGGAATTACGAGCAGTACTTC
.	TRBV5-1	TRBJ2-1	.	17	CASSLAKLREVNNEQFF	TGCGCCAGCAGCTTGGCGAAACTGAGGGAAGTTAACAATGAGCAGTTCTTC
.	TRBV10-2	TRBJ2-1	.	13	CASRQGSYNEQFF	TGCGCCAGCAGGCAGGGCTCCTACAATGAGCAGTTCTTC
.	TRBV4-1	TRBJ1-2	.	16	CASSEIAGAASGGYTF	TGCGCCAGCAGCGAAATCGCGGGGGCTGCGTCGGGTGGCTACACCTTC
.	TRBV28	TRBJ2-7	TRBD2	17	CAIKPGLAGVGSYEQYF	TGTGCCATTAAACCGGGACTAGCGGGAGTTGGGTCCTACGAGCAGTACTTC
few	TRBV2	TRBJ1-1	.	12	CASTMGDVGAFF	TGTGCCAGCACCATGGGAGATGTTGGAGCTTTCTTT
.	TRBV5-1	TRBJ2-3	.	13	CASSSGTLDTQYF	TGCGCCAGCAGCTCCGGGACGCTAGATACGCAGTATTTT
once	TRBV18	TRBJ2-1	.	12	CASSPGYNEQFF	TGTGCCAGCTCCCCAGGGTACAATGAGCAGTTCTTC
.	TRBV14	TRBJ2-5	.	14	CASSPGRFQETQYF	TGTGCCAGCAGCCCCGGACGGTTCCAAGAGACCCAGTACTTC
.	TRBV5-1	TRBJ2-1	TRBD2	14	CASSIIAGDNEQFF	TGCGCCAGCAGCATCATAGCGGGGGACAATGAGCAGTTCTTC
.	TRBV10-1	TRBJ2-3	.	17	CASRERLVSPCTDTQYF	TGCGCCAGCAGGGAGAGGCTAGTCTCCCCTTGCACAGATACGCAGTATTTT
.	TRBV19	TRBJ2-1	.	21	CASSPRLLGFLATSSYNEQFF	TGTGCCAGTAGTCCTCGCCTCCTGGGGTTTTTAGCGACCAGCTCCTACAATGAGCAGTTCTTC
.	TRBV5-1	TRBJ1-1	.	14	CASSLDVWDTEAFF	TGCGCCAGCAGCTTGGATGTGTGGGACACTGAAGCTTTCTTT
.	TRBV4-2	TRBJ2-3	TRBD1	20	CASSQTRTGNWGSRTDTQYF	TGTGCCAGCAGCCAGACACGGACAGGGAATTGGGGGAGCCGCACAGATACGCAGTATTTT
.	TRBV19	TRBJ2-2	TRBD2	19	CASSRTGLAGGPGTGELFF	TGTGCCAGTAGTCGTACGGGACTAGCGGGAGGGCCTGGCACCGGGGAGCTGTTTTTT
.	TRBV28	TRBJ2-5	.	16	CASSLGGTVVGETQYF	TGTGCCAGCAGTTTGGGAGGGACAGTAGTGGGGGAGACCCAGTACTTC
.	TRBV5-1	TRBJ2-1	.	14	CASRRTDPPHEQFF	TGCGCCAGCAGAAGGACGGATCCGCCCCATGAGCAGTTCTTC
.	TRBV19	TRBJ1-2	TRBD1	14	CASSPTDRVNGYTF	TGTGCCAGTAGTCCAACCGACAGGGTGAATGGCTACACCTTC
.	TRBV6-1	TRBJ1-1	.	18	CASSEMRDKGGVNTEAFF	TGTGCCAGCAGTGAAATGAGGGATAAAGGGGGGGTGAACACTGAAGCTTTCTTT
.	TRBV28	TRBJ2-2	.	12	CASSSGIGELFF	TGTGCCAGCAGTTCCGGGATAGGGGAGCTGTTTTTT
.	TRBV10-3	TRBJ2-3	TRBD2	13	CAIRTSGTDTQYF	TGTGCCATCAGGACTAGCGGAACAGATACGCAGTATTTT